This TCR beta chain was identified in a study of blood T cell repertoires in COVID-19. Assay: immunoSEQ multiplex PCR; the TCRdb copy retains only in-frame clones and omits some. The data show around 160,000 clones, 80% seen once. This CDR3 comprises 14 residues. V lost 7 bases to trimming and J lost 0 bases, with 10 bases between them. Looked up from germline, CDR1 is SNHLY and CDR2 is FYNNEI. Sequencing was performed on peripheral blood. The chain carries TRBV2 and TRBJ2-4; weak D call: TRBD1 (6 bases). This TCR was sampled from a man in his fifties or sixties with active or convalescent COVID-19. The CDR3 is CASTPQGAKNIQYF. The CDR3 nucleotides read TGTGCCAGCACTCCACAGGGAGCCAAAAACATTCAGTACTTC. The full variable domain, rest sourced from reference TRBV2 and TRBJ2-4, is EPEVTQTPSHQVTQMGQEVILRCVPISNHLYFYWYRQILGQKVEFLVSFYNNEISEKSEIFDDQFSVERPDGSNFTLKIRSTKLEDSAMYFCASTPQGAKNIQYFGAGTRLSVL.